This entry features one TCR beta chain sequence. The sample is drawn from a study of blood T cell repertoires in COVID-19. Profiling relied on immunoSEQ multiplex PCR, and the TCRdb table lists in-frame clones only, not all of them. The data show roughly 220,000 clones, roughly nine tenths seen once. Trimming stripped 2 bases from V and 4 bases from J, with 14 bases between. Germline CDR1 is MNHEY and CDR2 is SVGEGT. The CDR3 sequence is 15 residues long. The chain has TRBV6-2 or TRBV6-3 and TRBJ1-2; D possibly corresponds to TRBD1 (6 bases). The sequenced sample was peripheral blood. The source of this sequence is a woman aged 45-65 years with COVID-19, enrolled during active disease. CDR3 sequence (DNA): TGTGCCAGCAGTTACGGTGGCTCAGGGGTCTATGGCTACACCTTC. Translation: CASSYGGSGVYGYTF.